These 17 T cell receptor beta chains came from one sample sequenced in a study of response to subunit inactivated influenza vaccine. MiXCR was run by TCRdb on the RT-PCR reads, yielding one entry per CDR3 protein. The repertoire holds approximately 230,000 distinct CDR3 sequences, with 12% as singletons. The source material was non-naive T cells sorted from PBMCs, sampled 14 to 15 days before vaccination. Receptors originate from a man aged 50 or older who received an inactivated influenza vaccine.

The J gene is TRBJ2-2, the V gene TRBV24-1; unclear D gene. CDR1 is KGHDR and CDR2 is SFDVKD in the germline V gene. Deletions cut 3 bases from V and 0 bases from J, with 7 bases between. This CDR3 region has 15 residues. This CDR3 is CATSDRAANTGELFF. DNA for the CDR3: TGTGCCACCAGTGATAGGGCAGCGAACACCGGGGAGCTGTTTTTT.

This clonotype was seen ten or more times. V and J are TRBV5-1 and TRBJ2-3, with D tentatively TRBD2 (7 bases). CDR1 is SGHRS, CDR2 YFSETQ, per germline. The CDR3 extends over 16 amino acids. Trimming took off 0 bases at V and 6 bases at J, with 17 bases between the two ends. DNA for the CDR3: TGCGCCAGCAGCTTGGATTTCGCGGGGGCAGGCGATACGCAGTATTTT. This encodes CASSLDFAGAGDTQYF.

V is TRBV5-1 and J is TRBJ2-7; either TRBD1 or TRBD2 may supply D (5 bases each). The V gene lost 4 bases and the J gene lost 3 bases, with 11 bases spanning the gap. The CDR3 totals 13 residues. The germline gives CDR1 SGHRS, CDR2 YFSETQ. The chain's CDR3 is CASSVQGDYEQYF. The DNA of the CDR3 is TGCGCCAGCAGCGTGCAGGGAGACTACGAGCAGTACTTC.

This clonotype was seen at least ten times. The chain has TRBV6-1 and TRBJ2-5, with TRBD1 as a possible D gene (5 bases). V lost 3 bases and J lost 3, with 8 bases in between. The CDR3 extends over 13 amino acids. The V gene's germline CDR1 is MNHNS and CDR2 SASEGT. The CDR3 DNA is TGTGCCAGCAGTGAGGTAGGGGAAGAGACCCAGTACTTC. It specifies CASSEVGEETQYF.

About this clonotype itself: Just one base apart from a much larger clone, this may be a read error. The V and J genes are TRBV5-6 and TRBJ2-5; D is unclear. From germline, CDR1 is SGHDT and CDR2 YYEEEE. This CDR3 is built from 14 residues. The ends were cut back, 6 bases at V and 5 bases at J, with 17 bases in the middle. CDR3 DNA: TGTGCCAGCAACACCTTCCGGAAGGTGGAGACCCAGTACTTC. Its protein product is CASNTFRKVETQYF.

This chain uses TRBV6-1 with TRBJ2-3; tentative D call: TRBD1 (6 bases). The germline V gene encodes CDR1 MNHNS and CDR2 SASEGT. Trimming left V 4 bases short and J 6 bases short, with 14 bases between. This CDR3 comprises 14 residues. The CDR3 DNA is TGTGCCAGCAGTGCCATACAGGGCCGTGATACGCAGTATTTT. This encodes CASSAIQGRDTQYF.

The chain is built from TRBV5-6 and TRBJ2-4; D is undetermined. The ends were cut back, 4 bases at V and 5 bases at J, with 19 bases in the middle. This CDR3 contains 16 residues. Germline V CDR1 and CDR2: SGHDT, YYEEEE. In DNA form, the CDR3 reads TGTGCCAGCAGCCCTCCCCGTTTTTTACCCCAAAACATTCAGTACTTC. Its protein is CASSPPRFLPQNIQYF.

V gene TRBV6-5 combines with J gene TRBJ2-5; TRBD2 is a possible D gene (7 bases). The CDR3 spans 15 residues. Germline V gives CDR1 MNHEY, CDR2 SVGAGI. V lost 0 bases and J lost 5, with 13 bases in between. CDR3 residues: CASSYSSGGRETQYF. Written as DNA, the CDR3 is TGTGCCAGCAGTTACTCGTCGGGGGGCAGGGAGACCCAGTACTTC.

The chain uses TRBV7-8 and TRBJ2-2, with TRBD1 matching over 8 bases. After removal of 0 bases from V and 5 bases from J, the junction contained 8 bases not matched to a gene. CDR1 and CDR2 from the germline V gene are SGHVS and FQNEAQ. CDR3 length: 17 amino acids. The CDR3 spells CASSLAYRTGRTGELFF. DNA of the CDR3: TGTGCCAGCAGCTTAGCTTACAGGACAGGGAGAACCGGGGAGCTGTTTTTT.

This clonotype occurred a few times. CDR3: CASSVDRVLGDTEAFF. The DNA of the CDR3 is TGTGCCAGCAGCGTAGACAGGGTGTTGGGAGACACTGAAGCTTTCTTT. This chain links TRBV9 with TRBJ1-1; tentatively, D is TRBD1 (6 bases). Germline V gives CDR1 SGDLS, CDR2 YYNGEE. The CDR3 contains 16 residues. Trimming took off 0 bases at V and 3 bases at J, with 15 bases between the two ends. Full variable domain (rest looked up from reference TRBV9 and TRBJ1-1): DSGVTQTPKHLITATGQRVTLRCSPRSGDLSVYWYQQSLDQGLQFLIQYYNGEERAKGNILERFSAQQFPDLHSELNLSSLELGDSALYFCASSVDRVLGDTEAFFGQGTRLTVV.

This clonotype was observed many times. This chain uses TRBV5-1 with TRBJ2-2, with 9 bases lining up with TRBD2. CDR1 is SGHRS and CDR2 is YFSETQ in the germline V gene. This CDR3 has 16 residues. Trimming at V came to 1 base and at J to 2 bases, leaving 3 bases not matched to a gene. The CDR3 region has the DNA TGCGCCAGCAGCTTGCTAGCGGGGCCAAACACCGGGGAGCTGTTTTTT. Its protein is CASSLLAGPNTGELFF.

This clonotype occurred many times. V and J are TRBV24-1 and TRBJ2-1; weak D call: TRBD2 (5 bases). Germline loops: CDR1 KGHDR, CDR2 SFDVKD. The length of the CDR3 is 16 residues. The V end was cut by 4 bases, the J end by 0 bases, with 12 bases between. CDR3 in amino acids: CATSDRMGVSYNEQFF. The CDR3 bases are TGTGCCACCAGTGACCGTATGGGAGTCTCCTACAATGAGCAGTTCTTC.

The rearrangement joins TRBV20-1 to TRBJ2-3; maybe TRBD2 (5 bases). Germline V gene sequence: CDR1 DFQATT, CDR2 SNEGSKA (reference sequence). The length of the CDR3 is 12 residues. Trimming left V 6 bases short and J 4 bases short, with 11 bases between. CDR3 coding DNA: TGCAGTGCCCCCGGACTCCCAGATACGCAGTATTTT. It is translated as CSAPGLPDTQYF.

This clonotype was detected ten times or more. V is TRBV7-8 and J is TRBJ2-5; the D gene is possibly TRBD1 (6 bases). The V end lost 2 bases, the J end lost 5 bases, and 15 bases lay between the germline ends. The germline V gene encodes CDR1 SGHVS and CDR2 FQNEAQ. The CDR3 is made up of 15 amino acids. This CDR3 is CASSLSTGSGETQYF. The CDR3 DNA reads as TGTGCCAGCAGCTTAAGTACAGGGTCGGGGGAGACCCAGTACTTC.

This clonotype was seen at least ten times. The chain joins TRBV5-1 to TRBJ2-5, with D possibly being TRBD1 (5 bases). Germline V gene data show CDR1 as SGHRS and CDR2 as YFSETQ. V gave up 1 base and J gave up 4 bases, with 14 bases separating them. The CDR3 has 15 amino acids. The CDR3 protein is CASSLSRGIGETQYF. CDR3 nucleotide sequence: TGCGCCAGCAGCTTGTCAAGGGGAATAGGAGAGACCCAGTACTTC.

This clonotype was detected a few times. The chain carries TRBV6-1 and TRBJ1-5, with D uncertain. With 2 bases removed from V and 0 bases from J, the gap between germline ends came to 8 bases. The CDR3 sequence is 15 residues long. Germline CDR1 is MNHNS and CDR2 is SASEGT. For the CDR3, the DNA is TGTGCCAGCAGTGAAAGACTGCATAGCAATCAGCCCCAGCATTTT. This codes for CASSERLHSNQPQHF.

This clonotype was observed many times. The chain uses TRBV7-2 and TRBJ2-1; possible D gene TRBD2, 7 bases. CDR1 is SGHTA and CDR2 is FQGNSA in the germline V gene. The CDR3 runs 15 residues. Between the trimmed V and J ends, which lost 5 bases and 7 bases, there was a span of 18 bases. The CDR3 DNA follows: TGTGCCAGCAGCCCCACTAGGGGAGGGGGAAATGAGCAGTTCTTC. Amino acid sequence: CASSPTRGGGNEQFF.